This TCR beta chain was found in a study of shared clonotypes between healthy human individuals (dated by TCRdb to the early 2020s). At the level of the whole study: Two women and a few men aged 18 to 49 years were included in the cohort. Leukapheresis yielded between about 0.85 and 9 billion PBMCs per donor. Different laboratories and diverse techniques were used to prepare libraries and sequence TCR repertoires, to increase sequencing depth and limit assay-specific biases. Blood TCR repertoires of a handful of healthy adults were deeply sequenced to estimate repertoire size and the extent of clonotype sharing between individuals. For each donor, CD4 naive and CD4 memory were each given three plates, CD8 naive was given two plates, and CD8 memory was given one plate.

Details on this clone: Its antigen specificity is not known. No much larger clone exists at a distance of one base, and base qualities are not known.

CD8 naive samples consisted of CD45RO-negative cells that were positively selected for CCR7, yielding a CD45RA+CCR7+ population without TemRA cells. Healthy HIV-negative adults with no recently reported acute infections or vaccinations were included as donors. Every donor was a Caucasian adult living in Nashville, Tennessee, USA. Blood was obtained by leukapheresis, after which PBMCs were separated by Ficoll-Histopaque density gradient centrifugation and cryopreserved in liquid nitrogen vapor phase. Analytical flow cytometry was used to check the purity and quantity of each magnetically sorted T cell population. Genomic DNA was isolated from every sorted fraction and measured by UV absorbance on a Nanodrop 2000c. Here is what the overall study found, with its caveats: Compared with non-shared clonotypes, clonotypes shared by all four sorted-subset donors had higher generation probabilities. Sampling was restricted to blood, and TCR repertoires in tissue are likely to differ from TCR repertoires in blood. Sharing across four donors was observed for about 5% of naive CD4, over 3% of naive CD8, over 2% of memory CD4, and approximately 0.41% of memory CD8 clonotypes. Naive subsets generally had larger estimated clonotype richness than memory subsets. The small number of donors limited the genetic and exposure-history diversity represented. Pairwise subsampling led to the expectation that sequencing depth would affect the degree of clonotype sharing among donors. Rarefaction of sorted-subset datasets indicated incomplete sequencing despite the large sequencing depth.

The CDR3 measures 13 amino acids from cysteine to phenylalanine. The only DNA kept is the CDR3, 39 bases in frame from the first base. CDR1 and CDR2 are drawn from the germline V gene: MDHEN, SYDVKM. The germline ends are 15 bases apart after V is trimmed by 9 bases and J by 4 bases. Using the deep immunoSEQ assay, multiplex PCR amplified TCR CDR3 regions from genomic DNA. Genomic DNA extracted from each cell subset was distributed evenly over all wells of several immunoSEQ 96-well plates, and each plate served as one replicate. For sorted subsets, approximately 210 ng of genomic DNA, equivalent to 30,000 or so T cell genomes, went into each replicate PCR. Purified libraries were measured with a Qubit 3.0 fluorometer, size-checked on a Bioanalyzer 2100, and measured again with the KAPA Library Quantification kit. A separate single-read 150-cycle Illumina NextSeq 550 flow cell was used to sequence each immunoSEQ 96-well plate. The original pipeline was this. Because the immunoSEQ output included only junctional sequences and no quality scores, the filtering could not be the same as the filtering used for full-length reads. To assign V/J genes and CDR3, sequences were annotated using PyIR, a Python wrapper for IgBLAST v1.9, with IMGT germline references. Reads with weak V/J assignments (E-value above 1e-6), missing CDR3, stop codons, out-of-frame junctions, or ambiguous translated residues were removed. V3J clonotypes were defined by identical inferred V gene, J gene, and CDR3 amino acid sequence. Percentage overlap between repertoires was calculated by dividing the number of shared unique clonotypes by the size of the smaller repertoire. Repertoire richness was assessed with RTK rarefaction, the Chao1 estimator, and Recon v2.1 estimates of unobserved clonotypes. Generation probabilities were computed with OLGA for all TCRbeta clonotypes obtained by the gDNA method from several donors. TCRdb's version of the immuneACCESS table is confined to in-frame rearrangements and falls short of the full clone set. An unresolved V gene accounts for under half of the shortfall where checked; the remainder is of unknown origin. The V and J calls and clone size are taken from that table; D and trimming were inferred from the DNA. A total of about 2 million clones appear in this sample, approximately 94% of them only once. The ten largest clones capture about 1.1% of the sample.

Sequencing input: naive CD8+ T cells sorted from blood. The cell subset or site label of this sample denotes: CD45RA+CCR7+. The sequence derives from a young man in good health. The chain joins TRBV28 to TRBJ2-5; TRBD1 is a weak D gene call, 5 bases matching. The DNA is TGTGCCAGTTCCTCCAGGGAAGGAGAGACCCAGTACTTC. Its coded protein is CASSSREGETQYF.